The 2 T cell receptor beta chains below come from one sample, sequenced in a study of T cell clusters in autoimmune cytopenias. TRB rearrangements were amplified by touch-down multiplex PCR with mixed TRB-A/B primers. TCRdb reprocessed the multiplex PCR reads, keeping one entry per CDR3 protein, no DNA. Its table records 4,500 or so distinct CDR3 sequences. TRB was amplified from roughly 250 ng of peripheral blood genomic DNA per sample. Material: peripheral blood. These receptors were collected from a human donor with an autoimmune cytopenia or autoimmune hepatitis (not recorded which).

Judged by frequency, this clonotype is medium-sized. The chain's CDR3 is CASSPRQGLAYGYTF. The gene calls are TRBV18 and TRBJ1-2. Germline CDR1 and CDR2: KGHSH and LQKENI. The CDR3 is 15 residues long.

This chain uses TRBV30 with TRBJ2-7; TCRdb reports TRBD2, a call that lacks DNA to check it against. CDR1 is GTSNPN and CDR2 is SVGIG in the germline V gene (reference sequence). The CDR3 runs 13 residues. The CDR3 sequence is CAAAGTGTYEQYF.